This paragraph covers one TCR beta chain sequence. Its matching antigen is unknown. The data derive from a study of type 1 regulatory T cells. Study context: This in vitro CD4 product, T-allo10, is enriched for Tr1 cells and alloantigen-specific.

A single record per CDR3 protein comes from TCRdb applying MiXCR to the reads. The sample has roughly 71,000 distinct CDR3 sequences; 55% to 80% are singletons. Graft donor-derived T-allo10 cells were described as host-alloantigen-specific, anergic, and alloantigen-specifically suppressive. The TCR comes from a human donor in good health. Sequenced sample: cultured T cells, either the whole culture or a sorted T cell fraction (not recorded which). The subset here: Tr1-enriched cell product generated in vitro against host alloantigens.

This CDR3 reads CASSQGLTSGRYYEQYF. Written as DNA, the CDR3 is TGTGCCAGCAGCCAAGGTTTGACTAGCGGGCGATACTACGAGCAGTACTTC. The chain uses TRBV4-2 and TRBJ2-7; TRBD2 matches 10 bases. CDR1 is LGHNA and CDR2 is YNFKEQ in the germline V gene. The CDR3 is 17 amino acids. V dropped 1 base and J dropped 3; count of bases not matched to a gene: 9.